This TCR beta chain was sequenced during a study of T cell responses to AZD1222 COVID-19 vaccine. The CDR3 has 13 residues. Per the germline V gene, CDR1 is LGHDT and CDR2 is YNNKEL (reference sequence). V dropped 0 bases and J dropped 3 bases, with 3 bases sitting between them. Profiled with immunoSEQ multiplex PCR; TCRdb holds only in-frame clones, not every one. The table has approximately 220,000 clones, approximately 94% seen once. This clone appeared a few times. This clonotype was obtained from an adult in good health. The chain has TRBV3-1 (or the pseudogene TRBV3-2) and TRBJ1-5, with D uncertain. Material: peripheral blood, obtained on day 0 of MenACWY control vaccination. Here the CDR3 reads CASSQDHNQPQHF. The DNA for the CDR3 is TGTGCCAGCAGCCAAGACCACAATCAGCCCCAGCATTTT.